Below are 30 T cell receptor beta chains sequenced from a single sample in a study of shared clonotypes between healthy human individuals. Generated by immunoSEQ multiplex PCR, the TCRdb table keeps only in-frame clones and is missing some. The sample holds about 360,000 clones, about 70% seen once. Sequencing was performed on memory CD4+ T cells sorted from blood. The subset was: CD45RA-negative fraction. The receptors come from a young man in good health.

V usage is TRBV5-8 and J usage is TRBJ1-2; D not resolved. Germline V gene data show CDR1 as SGHTS and CDR2 as YDEGEE. Trimming took 0 bases from V and 4 from J, leaving 7 bases between them. The length of the CDR3 is 13 residues. In nucleotides, the CDR3 is TGTGCCAGCAGCTTGGGGCAGTTCTATGGCTACACCTTC. Translated, it gives CASSLGQFYGYTF.

In this sample, this clone turned up a few times. This sequence joins TRBV4-1 and TRBJ2-5; 16 nucleotides line up with TRBD2. Losses at the gene ends were 5 bases for V and 2 bases for J; bases not matched to a gene: 11. The germline V gene has CDR1 MGHRA and CDR2 YSYEKL. The CDR3 covers 19 residues. The CDR3 sequence is CASSSPAGLAGGIQETQYF. In DNA, the CDR3 is TGCGCCAGCAGCTCCCCAGCGGGACTAGCGGGGGGGATTCAAGAGACCCAGTACTTC.

The chain links TRBV7-9 to TRBJ2-2, with unresolved D. The length of the CDR3 is 18 residues. Germline CDR1 SEHNR, CDR2 FQNEAQ (reference sequence). V lost 2 bases to trimming and J lost 0 bases, with 16 bases between them. This chain's CDR3 is CASSLWAKGGTNTGELFF. The CDR3 DNA follows: TGTGCCAGCAGCTTATGGGCAAAGGGCGGAACGAACACCGGGGAGCTGTTTTTT.

The J gene is TRBJ1-5, the V gene TRBV6-5; 9 nucleotides align to TRBD1. There are 15 residues in the CDR3. V trimming: 6 bases; J trimming: 1 base; junction bases outside the gene matches: 4. Germline loops: CDR1 MNHEY, CDR2 SVGAGI. The chain's CDR3 is CASRPQGASNQPQHF. The CDR3 DNA is TGTGCCAGCAGGCCACAGGGGGCAAGCAATCAGCCCCAGCATTTT.

This clone was counted only a few times. This chain uses TRBV10-1 with TRBJ2-5, with D uncertain. Germline CDR1 WNHNN, CDR2 SYGVQD (reference sequence). V lost 2 bases and J 1 base, leaving 5 bases between the germline ends. CDR3 size: 13 residues. This CDR3 reads CASSEVAQETQYF. DNA of the CDR3: TGCGCCAGCAGTGAGGTAGCCCAAGAGACCCAGTACTTC.

The chain links TRBV5-1 to TRBJ2-5, with TRBD2 matching over 7 bases. Germline CDR1 reads SGHRS; CDR2 reads YFSETQ. The CDR3 loop spans 14 amino acids. Trimming took 2 bases from V and 2 from J; bases not matched to a gene: 3. CDR3 protein: CASSFALAQETQYF. CDR3 sequence (DNA): TGCGCCAGCAGCTTCGCACTAGCGCAAGAGACCCAGTACTTC.

CDR3 sequence: CASSSAPGQANYEQYF. In DNA, the CDR3 is TGTGCCAGCAGCTCCGCGCCGGGACAGGCAAACTACGAGCAGTACTTC. The chain links TRBV11-2 to TRBJ2-7; 8 bases are a match to TRBD1. Germline CDR1 is SGHAT and CDR2 is FQNNGV. The CDR3 runs to 16 residues. V lost 4 bases to trimming and J lost 3 bases; unmatched junction nucleotides: 11.

On this clone: Given a much more abundant clone one base away, this may be a read error. This chain connects TRBV5-4 to TRBJ2-1; D uncertain. CDR1 and CDR2 (germline): SGHNT, YYREEE (reference sequence). This CDR3 has 12 amino acids. Trimming pared 2 bases from V and 8 bases from J, leaving 8 bases between. The CDR3 sequence is CASSLGGYEQFF. DNA for the CDR3: TGTGCCAGCAGCTTAGGTGGCTATGAGCAGTTCTTC.

Points on this clone: It may be a read error: a sequence one base away is much more abundant. The chain links TRBV29-1 to TRBJ2-3; 7 bases agree with TRBD2. CDR1 and CDR2 (germline): SQVTM, ANQGSEA. The CDR3 runs to 15 residues. Trimming took 2 bases from V and 5 from J; bases not matched to a gene: 10. This chain's CDR3 is CSVETSEVFGDTQYF. Here the CDR3 DNA reads TGCAGCGTTGAAACTAGCGAGGTGTTTGGAGATACGCAGTATTTT.

V is TRBV11-2 and J is TRBJ1-1, with D uncertain. V dropped 5 bases and J dropped 3 bases, with 10 bases sitting between them. This CDR3 has 13 amino acids. Germline loops: CDR1 SGHAT, CDR2 FQNNGV. In nucleotides, the CDR3 is TGTGCCAGCAGCACACGACCGTACACTGAAGCTTTCTTT. Protein: CASSTRPYTEAFF.

The chain joins TRBV11-2 to TRBJ1-6; no firm D call. The germline V gene encodes CDR1 SGHAT and CDR2 FQNNGV. CDR3 length: 13 amino acids. Trimming stripped 0 bases from V and 11 bases from J, with 8 bases between. Written as DNA, the CDR3 is TGTGCCAGCAGCTTAGAACAGAATACACCCCTCCACTTT. Translation gives CASSLEQNTPLHF. Combining the CDR3 with reference TRBV11-2 and TRBJ1-6 gives the whole variable domain EAGVAQSPRYKIIEKRQSVAFWCNPISGHATLYWYQQILGQGPKLLIQFQNNGVVDDSQLPKDRFSAERLKGVDSTLKIQPAKLEDSAVYLCASSLEQNTPLHFGNGTRLTVT.

The genes are TRBV5-5 and TRBJ2-3; D may be TRBD1 or TRBD2 (5 bases each). The germline V and J ends were trimmed by 4 bases and 2 bases, with 14 bases remaining between them. CDR3 length: 15 amino acids. From germline, CDR1 is SGHKS and CDR2 YYEKEE (reference sequence). In DNA form, the CDR3 reads TGTGCCAGCAGCCACGGGACGACCACCACAGATACGCAGTATTTT. Encoded protein: CASSHGTTTTDTQYF. Full variable domain (remainder filled in from reference TRBV5-5 and TRBJ2-3): DAGVTQSPTHLIKTRGQQVTLRCSPISGHKSVSWYQQVLGQGPQFIFQYYEKEERGRGNFPDRFSARQFPNYSSELNVNALLLGDSALYLCASSHGTTTTDTQYFGPGTRLTVL.

This clone occurred a few times. This chain links TRBV28 with TRBJ1-2; D possibly corresponds to TRBD1 (5 bases). The CDR3 is 13 residues long. Germline values: CDR1 MDHEN, CDR2 SYDVKM. Deletions cut 7 bases from V and 3 bases from J, with 12 bases between. The CDR3 coding sequence is TGTGCCAGCACTTCACAGGATTACTATGGCTACACCTTC. It is translated as CASTSQDYYGYTF.

The V gene is TRBV6-1, the J gene TRBJ1-5; D not resolved. Per germline, CDR1 MNHNS and CDR2 SASEGT. This CDR3 comprises 13 residues. Deletions cut 7 bases from V and 4 bases from J, with 11 bases between. The CDR3 is CASTSTGNQPQHF. The CDR3 coding sequence is TGTGCCAGCACCTCGACCGGGAATCAGCCCCAGCATTTT.

This clone has more than one count but fewer than ten. The V and J genes are TRBV6-5 and TRBJ2-7; D might be TRBD1 (6 bases). CDR3 size: 15 residues. With 5 bases removed from V and 2 bases from J, the gap between germline ends came to 16 bases. Germline-derived CDR1 and CDR2 are MNHEY and SVGAGI. CDR3 residues: CASSGGLGDAYEQYF. CDR3 bases: TGTGCCAGCAGTGGGGGCCTTGGTGATGCCTACGAGCAGTACTTC.

This chain links TRBV6-1 with TRBJ1-1; TRBD1 is a possible D gene (5 bases). The V gene lost 4 bases and the J gene lost 5 bases, with 17 bases spanning the gap. There are 15 residues in the CDR3. Germline CDR1 MNHNS, CDR2 SASEGT. The CDR3 sequence: CASSALFQGRTEAFF. In nucleotides, the CDR3 is TGTGCCAGCAGTGCACTATTTCAGGGTAGGACTGAAGCTTTCTTT.

The chain has TRBV10-2 and TRBJ1-6, with D unclear. Germline V gives CDR1 WSHSY, CDR2 SAAADI. The CDR3 sequence is 13 residues long. V lost 8 bases and J 0 bases, leaving 5 bases between the germline ends. This CDR3 is CASELSYNSPLHF. CDR3 coding DNA: TGCGCCAGCGAGCTCTCCTATAATTCACCCCTCCACTTT.

This clone was found once. This rearrangement joins TRBV18 to TRBJ2-7; D may be TRBD2 (5 bases). The CDR3 consists of 13 residues. Germline V lookup: CDR1 KGHSH, CDR2 LQKENI. Trimming took off 4 bases at V and 5 bases at J, with 12 bases between the two ends. This chain's CDR3 is CASSRSFGDEQYF. CDR3 sequence (DNA): TGTGCCAGCTCACGGAGTTTCGGGGACGAGCAGTACTTC.

The chain is built from TRBV5-1 and TRBJ2-7; D is ambiguous. CDR3 length: 13 amino acids. Germline-derived CDR1 and CDR2 are SGHRS and YFSETQ. V was pared by 0 bases and J by 6 bases, with 10 bases between. This CDR3 reads CASSLDPKGEQYF. In nucleotides, the CDR3 is TGCGCCAGCAGCTTGGACCCAAAGGGCGAGCAGTACTTC.

The V and J genes are TRBV15 and TRBJ2-7; D not resolved. The CDR3 length is 12 residues. Trimming shortened V by 1 base and J by 2 bases, and 3 bases separated the two germline ends. The germline CDR1 and CDR2 sequences are LNHNV and YYDKDF (reference sequence). CDR3 loop: CATSRVPYEQYF. CDR3 DNA sequence: TGTGCCACCAGCAGAGTTCCCTACGAGCAGTACTTC.

The CDR3 protein is CASRPGAGETQYF. The CDR3 nucleotides are TGTGCCAGTAGGCCAGGGGCAGGGGAGACCCAGTACTTC. The gene calls are TRBV2 and TRBJ2-5, with D maybe TRBD1 (6 bases). V lost 9 bases and J lost 5, with 16 bases in between. CDR1 SNHLY and CDR2 FYNNEI come from the germline V gene. The CDR3 totals 13 residues.

The chain's CDR3 is CASRPGRWQYNEQFF. The CDR3 DNA reads as TGTGCCAGCAGACCCGGACGTTGGCAGTACAATGAGCAGTTCTTC. The chain uses TRBV6-5 and TRBJ2-1; D is uncertain. The CDR3 length is 15 residues. Germline V gives CDR1 MNHEY, CDR2 SVGAGI. The V end was cut by 6 bases, the J end by 4 bases, with 16 bases between.

The genes are TRBV27 and TRBJ1-2, with 9 bases identical to TRBD1. Germline V lookup: CDR1 MNHEY, CDR2 SMNVEV (reference sequence). The CDR3 is 12 amino acids. With V trimmed by 5 bases and J by 9 bases, 4 bases remained unmatched. The CDR3 sequence: CASSADRGSYTF. In DNA, the CDR3 is TGTGCCAGCAGTGCGGACAGGGGAAGCTACACCTTC.

For this clone: Different DNA sequences within this sample yield the same CDR3. The chain uses TRBV18 and TRBJ2-1, with D maybe TRBD2 (5 bases). The germline V gene encodes CDR1 KGHSH and CDR2 LQKENI. This CDR3 has 13 amino acids. Trimming pared 2 bases from V and 5 bases from J, leaving 7 bases between. The CDR3 region is CASSPGLDNEQFF. CDR3 nucleotide sequence: TGTGCCAGCTCACCAGGACTCGACAATGAGCAGTTCTTC.

The chain employs TRBV27 and TRBJ2-1; 11 bases line up with TRBD1. The CDR3 consists of 14 residues. V gave up 2 bases and J gave up 7 bases; unmatched junction bases: 1. Germline-derived CDR1 and CDR2 are MNHEY and SMNVEV (reference sequence). The CDR3 region has the DNA TGTGCCAGCAGTTTAGGGACAGGGGGTAATGAGCAGTTCTTC. Residues: CASSLGTGGNEQFF.

A few counts support this clone. The genes are TRBV28 and TRBJ1-1, with 8 bases identical to TRBD1. Germline CDR1 and CDR2: MDHEN and SYDVKM. J gave up 0 bases and V 8 bases, and 11 bases lay outside the gene matches. The CDR3 length is 16 residues. CDR3 in amino acids: CASEVRGQAMNTEAFF. CDR3 nucleotide sequence: TGTGCCAGCGAGGTTCGGGGACAGGCTATGAACACTGAAGCTTTCTTT.

The CDR3 loop is CASRLAAGLGTDTQYF. In nucleotides, the CDR3 is TGTGCCAGCAGACTCGCGGCAGGCCTAGGCACAGATACGCAGTATTTT. The chain carries TRBV6-6 and TRBJ2-3; D is unclear. This CDR3 has 16 amino acids. V was trimmed by 6 bases and J by 1 base, leaving 17 bases between them. Germline lookup yields CDR1 MNHNY and CDR2 SVGAGI (reference sequence).

At least ten counts were recorded for this clone. This chain connects TRBV19 to TRBJ2-7, with D perhaps TRBD2 (6 bases). The germline V and J ends were trimmed by 5 bases and 5 bases, with 13 bases remaining between them. This CDR3 has 13 residues. Germline lookup yields CDR1 LNHDA and CDR2 SQIVND (reference sequence). The CDR3 reads CASSLGLADEQYF. The CDR3 DNA reads as TGTGCCAGTAGTTTGGGACTCGCTGACGAGCAGTACTTC.

The rearrangement uses TRBV5-1 and TRBJ2-1; 9 bases map to TRBD1. In germline, CDR1 is SGHRS, CDR2 YFSETQ. The CDR3 totals 16 residues. Unmatched junction bases numbered 16, after V lost 1 base and J lost 14 bases. CDR3 coding DNA: TGCGCCAGCAGCTTGACTCCGACAGGGGGGTTCGTTCATAAGTTCTTC. This gives the protein CASSLTPTGGFVHKFF.

The rearrangement uses TRBV5-1 and TRBJ1-3, with no clear D. Germline V gene sequence: CDR1 SGHRS, CDR2 YFSETQ. The CDR3 contains 13 residues. The V end was cut by 0 bases, the J end by 4 bases, with 5 bases between. CDR3 coding DNA: TGCGCCAGCAGCTTGGCCGGGGGAAACACCATATATTTT. Encoded protein: CASSLAGGNTIYF.